This T cell receptor beta chain emerged from a study of long-term antiretroviral therapy in people with HIV. Runs used v3.0 of the immunoSEQ assay and were done at survey level. What sequencing targeted per sample was about 35,000-50,000 T-cell genomes. Data came from immunoSEQ multiplex PCR; TCRdb stores just in-frame clones and leaves some out. The sample has about 24,000 clones; 80% to 85% are singletons. This clone has just a few counts. The study used samples holding about 0.9-11 million cryopreserved PBMC before DNA extraction. Trimming removed 2 bases at V and 8 bases at J, with 16 bases between. The germline CDR1 and CDR2 sequences are SGHDT and YYEEEE. This CDR3 is built from 14 residues.

The input for sequencing was unsorted PBMCs, taken at the start of antiretroviral therapy, before treatment. The rearrangement links TRBV5-6 to TRBJ1-2, with TRBD1 as a possible D gene (5 bases). This clonotype was obtained from a woman under 30 with HIV. The CDR3, as DNA: TGTGCCAGCAGCTTATCGGGACGGACTTCGGGCTACACCTTC. Translated: CASSLSGRTSGYTF.